The 4 T cell receptor beta chains below were found in one sample sequenced in a study of T-cell reconstitution after alpha-beta-depleted transplantation in children. This sample's TCRbeta library carried unique molecular identifier barcodes. TCRdb re-derived calls from the PCR reads in MiXCR, one entry per CDR3 protein. The sample lists roughly 200,000 distinct CDR3 sequences; under 8.5% were seen once. This specimen was PBMCs, mostly from graft donor cells, taken 360 days after TCRalphabeta/CD19-depleted stem cell transplant. These TCRs come from a male patient aged 2 to 9 who had a stem cell transplant for acute myeloid leukemia, so the T cells may come from the graft donor.

The chain's CDR3 is CASTGGLQETQYF. The CDR3 region has the DNA TGTGCCAGCACGGGGGGACTCCAAGAGACCCAGTACTTC. The chain is built from TRBV18 and TRBJ2-5, with 7 nucleotides matching TRBD2. Germline-derived CDR1 and CDR2 are KGHSH and LQKENI. Trimming at V came to 8 bases and at J to 1 base, leaving 4 bases not matched to a gene. The CDR3 totals 13 residues.

This clonotype was recorded at least ten times. The chain has TRBV5-1 and TRBJ2-3, with 7 nucleotides matching TRBD1. The CDR3 consists of 16 residues. In germline, CDR1 is SGHRS, CDR2 YFSETQ. The junction had 5 bases not matched to a gene; V was cut back by 0 bases and J by 1 base. In nucleotides, the CDR3 is TGCGCCAGCAGCTTGGTGACAGGGTTGCGCACAGATACGCAGTATTTT. Translation: CASSLVTGLRTDTQYF.

This clonotype was seen only a few times. V and J are TRBV6-5 and TRBJ1-1; D uncertain. Germline V gene sequence: CDR1 MNHEY, CDR2 SVGAGI. The CDR3 is 12 amino acids. Trimming shortened V by 6 bases and J by 2 bases, and 7 bases separated the two germline ends. The chain's CDR3 is CASRSLNTEAFF. In DNA, the CDR3 is TGTGCCAGCAGAAGTCTAAACACTGAAGCTTTCTTT.

The sample holds many counts of this clonotype. This rearrangement joins TRBV28 to TRBJ2-7, with TRBD1 matching over 7 bases. Germline V gene lookup returns CDR1 MDHEN and CDR2 SYDVKM. This CDR3 is built from 14 residues. Losses at the gene ends were 4 bases for V and 9 bases for J; bases not matched to a gene: 12. CDR3 DNA sequence: TGTGCCAGCAGTTCACCGGGACAGCAATTGGGGCAGTACGTC. Translation gives CASSSPGQQLGQYV.